The TCR beta chain under discussion was sequenced for a study of T cell repertoires in cytomegalovirus infection. TCRdb called the reads again in MiXCR, with one record for every CDR3 protein. The data hold around 250,000 distinct CDR3 sequences, with 15% to 20% observed a single time. V shed 5 bases and J 4 bases; nucleotides not matched to a gene: 15. Looked up from germline, CDR1 is SGHAT and CDR2 is FQDESV (reference sequence). The CDR3 loop spans 18 amino acids. In its sample, this clonotype was seen many times. The sequenced sample was CD8+ T cells from PBMCs. The sequence was collected from a human donor in good health (CMV status not recorded). Some clones in this sample may be carry-over from other donors' samples. This chain joins TRBV11-1 and TRBJ2-3, with TRBD1 matching over 10 bases. CDR3 protein: CASSLTFRGQGIPDTQYF. In DNA form, the CDR3 reads TGTGCCAGCAGCCTGACCTTTCGGGGACAGGGGATCCCAGATACGCAGTATTTT.